This entry is about one T cell receptor (beta chain). The antigen remains undetermined. TCRdb processed the RACE reads anew with MiXCR; each CDR3 protein has one entry. Among fewer than 45,000 distinct CDR3 sequences listed, 10% were seen once. This sample is drawn from a study of human T cells and chemical hapten exposure. Study findings and constraints: TCRs exceeding 1 in 1000 frequency stayed unchanged with DPC sensitization.

Time point given: pre-sensitization, week 0. As to treatment: therapeutic diphenylcyclopropenone sensitization with weekly scalp DPC. Before extraction, the whole blood was not fractionated, and total RNA was taken from it. Sequenced here: whole blood, sampled in connection with sensitization to the hapten diphenylcyclopropenone (DPC). This TCR was recovered from a man aged 50-60 years with alopecia areata. Some clones in this sample may be carry-over from other donors' samples.

CDR3 DNA: TGTGCCAGCAGCTTCCCCCAGGGACTAGCGGGAGGGCGCATGTACAATGAGCAGTTCTTC. The encoded protein is CASSFPQGLAGGRMYNEQFF. This sequence joins TRBV7-8 and TRBJ2-1; 16 bases fit TRBD2. Germline trimming cut 3 bases from V and 4 bases from J; bases unmatched to any gene: 12. The CDR3 covers 20 residues. Germline loops: CDR1 SGHVS, CDR2 FQNEAQ.